The 14 T cell receptor beta chains presented below share a single source sample, sequenced in a study of blood T cell repertoires in COVID-19. The repertoire was sequenced with immunoSEQ multiplex PCR; TCRdb's copy has only in-frame clones and lacks some. The sample has about 140,000 clones; roughly 84% are singletons. The specimen was PBMCs or T cells enriched from blood (not recorded which). These receptors came from a man aged 40-55 years with acute COVID-19.

In DNA form, the CDR3 reads TGTGCCAGCAGTTACGTGGCGGGGGTTGTGGATACGCAGTATTTT. Translated: CASSYVAGVVDTQYF. The genes are TRBV6-5 and TRBJ2-3; 7 bases line up with TRBD2. Germline V gene sequence: CDR1 MNHEY, CDR2 SVGAGI. With 2 bases clipped from V and 6 bases from J, the junction kept 8 bases outside the gene matches. The CDR3 runs to 15 residues.

The chain has TRBV5-6 and TRBJ1-5, with a tentative D call TRBD1 (5 bases). The length of the CDR3 is 16 residues. Looked up from germline, CDR1 is SGHDT and CDR2 is YYEEEE. Trimming pared 2 bases from V and 2 bases from J, leaving 14 bases between. CDR3 DNA: TGTGCCAGCAGCTTAACAGGAAAGGTGGGCAATCAGCCCCAGCATTTT. Protein: CASSLTGKVGNQPQHF.

V gene TRBV4-1 combines with J gene TRBJ2-3; D is possibly TRBD2 (6 bases). The CDR3 is 14 amino acids. Looked up from germline, CDR1 is MGHRA and CDR2 is YSYEKL. V shed 2 bases and J shed 4 bases, with 10 bases lying between them. The CDR3, as DNA: TGCGCCAGCAGCCAAAGCCGGGACTCAGATACGCAGTATTTT. This translates into CASSQSRDSDTQYF.

The chain carries TRBV10-1 and TRBJ2-2, with D unresolved. Trimming removed 2 bases at V and 1 base at J, with 8 bases between. Germline loops: CDR1 WNHNN, CDR2 SYGVQD (reference sequence). The CDR3 has 15 amino acids. Written as DNA, the CDR3 is TGCGCCAGCAGTGAGACCTCAGGGAACACCGGGGAGCTGTTTTTT. Translating it yields CASSETSGNTGELFF.

Only one count was recorded for this clone. The chain is built from TRBV7-2 and TRBJ2-2; maybe TRBD1 (6 bases). The V gene's germline CDR1 is SGHTA and CDR2 FQGNSA. CDR3 length equals 16 residues. V lost 4 bases, J lost 6 bases, and 18 bases lay in between. The CDR3 bases are TGTGCCAGCAGCTACGACAGGCCAGTTAGGTCCGGGGAGCTGTTTTTT. Translation: CASSYDRPVRSGELFF.

This clone was seen more than once but under ten times. The chain couples TRBV7-8 to TRBJ2-7; TRBD2 aligns across 7 bases. This CDR3 comprises 15 residues. The germline V gene has CDR1 SGHVS and CDR2 FQNEAQ. V was pared by 2 bases and J by 3 bases, with 7 bases of the junction left unmatched. Here the CDR3 DNA reads TGTGCCAGCAGCTTAAGAGGACTAGGTTACTACGAGCAGTACTTC. Residues: CASSLRGLGYYEQYF.

The chain recombines TRBV2 with TRBJ1-2, with TRBD1 identical over 7 bases. The germline V gene has CDR1 SNHLY and CDR2 FYNNEI. CDR3 size: 14 residues. The V gene end was trimmed by 6 bases and the J gene end by 4 bases; junction bases not matched to a gene: 8. The DNA for the CDR3 is TGTGCCAGCAGCCGCGGGACAGAGCGCTATGGCTACACCTTC. Translated: CASSRGTERYGYTF.

This rearrangement joins TRBV28 to TRBJ1-6; 10 bases map to TRBD1. V lost 1 base to trimming and J lost 11 bases; unmatched junction nucleotides: 11. CDR1 MDHEN and CDR2 SYDVKM come from the germline V gene. This CDR3 has 17 residues. In DNA, the CDR3 is TGTGCCAGCAGTTTATTGGGGACAGGGGACGCCGGGGCACCCCTCCACTTT. It codes for CASSLLGTGDAGAPLHF.

This chain's CDR3 is CASSPGQGSHSYEQYF. CDR3 in DNA: TGTGCCAGCAGCCCCGGACAGGGGTCCCACTCCTACGAGCAGTACTTC. J is TRBJ2-7 and V is TRBV28; 9 bases map to TRBD1. The CDR3 extends over 16 amino acids. V gave up 6 bases and J gave up 0 bases; unmatched junction bases: 9. From germline, CDR1 is MDHEN and CDR2 SYDVKM.

The chain carries TRBV30 and TRBJ1-5; 7 nucleotides align to TRBD1. With 6 bases clipped from V and 0 bases from J, the junction kept 8 bases outside the gene matches. Germline V lookup: CDR1 GTSNPN, CDR2 SVGIG (reference sequence). The CDR3 loop spans 15 amino acids. The CDR3 sequence is CACRTGALSNQPQHF. The CDR3 region has the DNA TGTGCCTGTCGGACAGGAGCCCTTAGCAATCAGCCCCAGCATTTT.

The table lists this clone with a few counts. The V gene is TRBV5-1, the J gene TRBJ2-3; TRBD1 agrees at 7 bases. CDR3 size: 15 residues. V shed 4 bases, J shed 2 bases, and the junction held 7 bases outside the gene matches. CDR1 and CDR2 from the germline V gene are SGHRS and YFSETQ. CDR3 residues: CASSTGTAATDTQYF. In DNA, the CDR3 is TGCGCCAGCAGCACAGGGACAGCCGCCACAGATACGCAGTATTTT.

The sample holds a few counts of this clone. V usage is TRBV28 and J usage is TRBJ1-1; D remains ambiguous. CDR1 MDHEN and CDR2 SYDVKM come from the germline V gene. Trimming shortened V by 3 bases and J by 0 bases, and 11 bases separated the two germline ends. CDR3 size: 15 residues. The CDR3 loop reads CASSFLGRMNTEAFF. CDR3 in DNA: TGTGCCAGCAGTTTCCTGGGCCGGATGAACACTGAAGCTTTCTTT.

V usage is TRBV19 and J usage is TRBJ2-1; 12 bases align to TRBD2. The germline V gene encodes CDR1 LNHDA and CDR2 SQIVND (reference sequence). This CDR3 has 15 residues. Germline trimming cut 8 bases from V and 1 base from J; bases unmatched to any gene: 3. Written as DNA, the CDR3 is TGTGCCAGTCGGACTAGCGGGACTTCCTACAATGAGCAGTTCTTC. It codes for CASRTSGTSYNEQFF.

This clone was observed once. The chain combines TRBV29-1 with TRBJ2-7; D perhaps matches TRBD1 (5 bases). Trimming shortened V by 1 base and J by 5 bases, and 9 bases separated the two germline ends. The CDR3 runs 12 residues. Germline V CDR1 and CDR2: SQVTM, ANQGSEA. In DNA, the CDR3 is TGCAGCGTTGAAGCAGGGTACGACGAGCAGTACTTC. Translated, it gives CSVEAGYDEQYF.